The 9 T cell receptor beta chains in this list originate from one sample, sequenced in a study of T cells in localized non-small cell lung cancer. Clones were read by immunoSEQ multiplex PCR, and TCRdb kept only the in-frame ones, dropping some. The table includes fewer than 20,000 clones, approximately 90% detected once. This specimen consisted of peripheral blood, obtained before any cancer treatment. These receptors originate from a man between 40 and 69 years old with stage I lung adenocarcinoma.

CDR3 sequence: CASSQDSGGYTF. The DNA of the CDR3 is TGTGCCAGCAGTCAAGACTCGGGGGGCTACACCTTC. The chain combines TRBV2 with TRBJ1-2; no reliable D call. V lost 5 bases to trimming and J lost 8 bases, with 12 bases between them. The CDR3 has 12 residues. The V gene's germline CDR1 is SNHLY and CDR2 FYNNEI.

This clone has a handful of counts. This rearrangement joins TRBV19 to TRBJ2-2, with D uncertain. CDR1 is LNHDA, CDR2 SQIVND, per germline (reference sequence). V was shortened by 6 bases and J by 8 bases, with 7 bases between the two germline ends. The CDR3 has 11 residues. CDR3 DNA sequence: TGTGCCAGTAGCAAAACAGGGGAGCTGTTTTTT. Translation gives CASSKTGELFF.

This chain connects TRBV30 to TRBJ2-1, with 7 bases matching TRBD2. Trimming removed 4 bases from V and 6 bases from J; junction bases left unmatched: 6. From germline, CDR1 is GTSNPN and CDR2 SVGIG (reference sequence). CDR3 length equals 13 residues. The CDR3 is CAWKVAGFNEQFF. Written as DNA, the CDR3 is TGTGCCTGGAAAGTAGCGGGTTTCAATGAGCAGTTCTTC. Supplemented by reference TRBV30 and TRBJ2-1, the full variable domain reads SQTIHQWPATLVQPVGSPLSLECTVEGTSNPNLYWYRQAAGRGLQLLFYSVGIGQISSEVPQNLSASRPQDRQFILSSKKLLLSDSGFYLCAWKVAGFNEQFFGPGTRLTVL.

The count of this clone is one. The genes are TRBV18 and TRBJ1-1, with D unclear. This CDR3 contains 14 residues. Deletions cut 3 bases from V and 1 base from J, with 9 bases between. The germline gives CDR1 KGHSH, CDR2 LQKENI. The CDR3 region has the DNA TGTGCCAGCTCACCTCAGGTCGGGAACACTGAAGCTTTCTTT. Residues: CASSPQVGNTEAFF.

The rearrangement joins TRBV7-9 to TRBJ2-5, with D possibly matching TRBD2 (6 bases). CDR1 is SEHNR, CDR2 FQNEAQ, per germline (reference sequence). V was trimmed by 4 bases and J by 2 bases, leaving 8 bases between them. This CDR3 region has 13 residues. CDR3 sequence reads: CASSWDSQETQYF. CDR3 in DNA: TGTGCCAGCAGCTGGGACTCTCAAGAGACCCAGTACTTC.

CDR3 coding DNA: TGTGCCAGTAGCCCTAGGACAGGGCTACTCTATGGCTACACCTTC. It translates to CASSPRTGLLYGYTF. V gene TRBV19 combines with J gene TRBJ1-2; TRBD1 aligns across 8 bases. CDR1 LNHDA and CDR2 SQIVND come from the germline V gene (reference sequence). This CDR3 has 15 residues. Trimming at V came to 6 bases and at J to 4 bases, leaving 10 bases not matched to a gene.

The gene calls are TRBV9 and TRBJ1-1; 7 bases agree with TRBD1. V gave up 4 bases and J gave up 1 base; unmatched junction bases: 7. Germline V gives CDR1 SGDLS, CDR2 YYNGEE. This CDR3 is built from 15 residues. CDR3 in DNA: TGTGCCAGCAGCTTTCAGGACAGGAGGAACACTGAAGCTTTCTTT. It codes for CASSFQDRRNTEAFF.

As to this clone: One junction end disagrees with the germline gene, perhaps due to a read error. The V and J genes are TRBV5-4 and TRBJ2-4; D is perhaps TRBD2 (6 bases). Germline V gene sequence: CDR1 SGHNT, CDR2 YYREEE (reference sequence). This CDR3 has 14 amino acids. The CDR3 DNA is TGTGCCAGCAGCTTGTGGGGGGTACCGGGTCCTGCAAACTTC. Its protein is CASSLWGVPGPANF.

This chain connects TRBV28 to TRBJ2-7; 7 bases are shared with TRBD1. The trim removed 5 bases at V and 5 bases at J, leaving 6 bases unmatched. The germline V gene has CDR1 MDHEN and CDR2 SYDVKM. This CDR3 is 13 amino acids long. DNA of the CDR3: TGTGCCAGCAGTCGACAGGGTTGGAACGAGCAGTACTTC. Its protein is CASSRQGWNEQYF.